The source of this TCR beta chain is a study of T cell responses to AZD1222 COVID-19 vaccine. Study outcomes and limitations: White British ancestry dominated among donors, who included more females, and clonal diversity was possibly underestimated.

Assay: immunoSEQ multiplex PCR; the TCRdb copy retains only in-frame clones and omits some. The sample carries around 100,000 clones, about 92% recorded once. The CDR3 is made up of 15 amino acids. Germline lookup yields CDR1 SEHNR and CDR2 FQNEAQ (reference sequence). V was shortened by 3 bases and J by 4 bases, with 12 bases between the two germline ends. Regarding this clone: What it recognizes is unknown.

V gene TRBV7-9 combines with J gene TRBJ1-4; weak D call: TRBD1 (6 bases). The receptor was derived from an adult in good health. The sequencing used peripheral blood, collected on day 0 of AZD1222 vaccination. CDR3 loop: CASSFAGTSNEKLFF. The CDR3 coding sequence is TGTGCCAGCAGCTTTGCCGGGACAAGTAATGAAAAACTGTTTTTT.